The entry that follows covers one T cell receptor beta chain sequence. Its antigen is currently unknown. The record originates from a study of shared clonotypes between healthy human individuals. General observations from the study: Clonotypes shared by all four sorted-subset donors had higher generation probabilities than non-shared clonotypes.

Germline-derived CDR1 and CDR2 are SEHNR and FQNEAQ (reference sequence). The CDR3 totals 15 residues. Trimming removed 1 base from V and 3 bases from J, with 13 bases in between. Sequencing was performed with immunoSEQ multiplex PCR; in TCRdb, only in-frame clones are kept and a portion is missing. Of 2,100,000 or so clones listed, approximately 96% were seen once; the top ten hold roughly 0.13%. The chain couples TRBV7-9 to TRBJ2-7; either TRBD1 or TRBD2 may supply D (6 bases each). The sequenced sample was naive CD4+ T cells sorted from blood. Subset noted: CD45RA+ positively selected. The sequence derives from a man between 18 and 35 years old in good health. The CDR3 sequence is CASSLEGGQSYEQYF. The CDR3 DNA is TGTGCCAGCAGCTTAGAGGGGGGCCAGAGCTACGAGCAGTACTTC.